This T cell receptor (beta chain) is drawn from a study of cytomegalovirus exposure and HLA in healthy donors. Study findings and constraints: Productive status was seen about 90% or about 30% of the time for most TCR beta V segments in an earlier analysis. Donors belonging to an Asian-associated ancestry cluster reportedly showed fewer N-insertions in productive TCRs than the roughly 670-donor mean, according to what a later analysis found. Presence/absence results assume similar sequencing depth per donor, which may not hold.

With regard to this clone: Its target is unknown.

V lost 6 bases and J lost 4, with 13 bases in between. The germline V gene encodes CDR1 ENHRY and CDR2 SYGVKD. The CDR3 is 15 amino acids. PCR primers comprised 60 Vbeta and 13 Jbeta primers. Using immunoSEQ multiplex PCR, the repertoire was profiled, and TCRdb retains in-frame clones only, with some absent. The sample contains about 160,000 clones, about 72% of which appear only once. This sequence originates from a man in his 60s in good health and CMV-seronegative. The sample consisted of PBMCs. The chain carries TRBV10-3 and TRBJ1-6; no reliable D call. The DNA of the CDR3 is TGTGCCATCAGCCCGGGATCTCTTTATAATTCACCCCTCCACTTT. Translating gives CAISPGSLYNSPLHF.